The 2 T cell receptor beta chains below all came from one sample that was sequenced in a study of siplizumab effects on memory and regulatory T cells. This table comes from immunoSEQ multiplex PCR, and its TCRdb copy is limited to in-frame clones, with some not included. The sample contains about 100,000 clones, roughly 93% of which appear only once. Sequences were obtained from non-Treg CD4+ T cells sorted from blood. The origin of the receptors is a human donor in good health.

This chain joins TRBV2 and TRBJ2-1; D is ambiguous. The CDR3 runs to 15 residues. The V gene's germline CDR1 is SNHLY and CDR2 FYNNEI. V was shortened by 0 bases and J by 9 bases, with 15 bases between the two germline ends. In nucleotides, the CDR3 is TGTGCCAGCAGTGAAGCGATACCCGGTCCTGGTGAGCAGTTCTTC. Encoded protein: CASSEAIPGPGEQFF.

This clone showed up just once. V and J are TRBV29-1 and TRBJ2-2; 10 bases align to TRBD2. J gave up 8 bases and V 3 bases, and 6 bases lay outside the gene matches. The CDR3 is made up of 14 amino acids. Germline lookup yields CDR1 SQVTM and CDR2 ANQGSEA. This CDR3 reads CSVDSGRAGGELFF. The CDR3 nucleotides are TGCAGCGTTGACAGCGGGAGGGCCGGAGGGGAGCTGTTTTTT.